The clone carrying this T cell receptor (beta chain) appeared a few times. The antigen is undetermined. These data are taken from a study of CD4 T cells in relation to SARS-CoV-2 and coronaviruses. Findings and limits, study-wide: Around two thirds of donors had memory CD4+ clonotypes crossrecognizing SARS-CoV-2 and common cold coronavirus spike. Samples before the pandemic and after infection were not matched within any donor.

Before the COVID-19 pandemic, during about 2010-2018, CD4+ T cells were taken from unexposed donors. The repertoire was sequenced with immunoSEQ multiplex PCR; TCRdb's copy has only in-frame clones and lacks some. The repertoire holds about 68,000 clones, just over 90% seen once, with approximately 0.21% in the top ten. The TCR comes from a human donor in good health. Source material: naive CD4+ T cells from PBMCs. Subset in this sample: naive CD4+ T cells isolated by negative enrichment.

The CDR3 DNA is TGTGCCAGCGGCATGGTTGACAGGACATACAATGAGCAGTTCTTC. Its translation is CASGMVDRTYNEQFF. V is TRBV11-2 and J is TRBJ2-1; D might be TRBD1 (6 bases). This CDR3 has 15 amino acids. Germline V CDR1 and CDR2: SGHAT, FQNNGV. The V gene lost 8 bases and the J gene lost 4 bases, with 18 bases spanning the gap. Using reference TRBV11-2 and TRBJ2-1 for the parts outside the CDR3, the full variable domain is EAGVAQSPRYKIIEKRQSVAFWCNPISGHATLYWYQQILGQGPKLLIQFQNNGVVDDSQLPKDRFSAERLKGVDSTLKIQPAKLEDSAVYLCASGMVDRTYNEQFFGPGTRLTVL.